The source of this T cell receptor beta chain is a study of blood T cell repertoires in COVID-19. The CDR3 is 16 residues long. With 4 bases clipped from V and 5 bases from J, the junction kept 6 bases outside the gene matches. Per germline, CDR1 LGHDT and CDR2 YNNKEL (reference sequence). TCRdb's table, derived via immunoSEQ multiplex PCR, lists solely in-frame clones and lacks some. This table holds 360,000 or so clones, roughly 87% found once. Sequenced sample: PBMCs or T cells enriched from blood (not recorded which). V usage is TRBV3-1 (or the pseudogene TRBV3-2) and J usage is TRBJ2-2, with 11 bases lining up with TRBD1. This TCR was recovered from a woman aged 30 to 39 who had recovered from COVID-19. Written as DNA, the CDR3 is TGTGCCAGCAGCCGAACCGGGACAGGGGGTACCGGGGAGCTGTTTTTT. Protein sequence: CASSRTGTGGTGELFF.